This T cell receptor beta chain was sequenced during a study of cytomegalovirus exposure and HLA in healthy donors. The CDR3 extends over 22 amino acids. Germline V gene sequence: CDR1 SGHVS, CDR2 FNYEAQ. The ends were cut back, 2 bases at V and 4 bases at J, with 33 bases in the middle. Vbeta (60) and Jbeta (13) primers were used in the PCR. The data were produced by immunoSEQ multiplex PCR, yet TCRdb's version contains in-frame clones alone and is incomplete. The table shows about 140,000 clones, with 80% occurring only once. Study observations and caveats: In a later analysis, approximately 15,000 TCR beta sequences were associated with HLA alleles at 0.05 false discovery rate. A later analysis revealed that TCR association rates differed between HLA loci, peaking at DRB1 and bottoming out at HLA-C. Cytomegalovirus status was reportedly diagnosed by the classifier with high sensitivity and specificity. Analyses of presence/absence relied on an assumption of roughly uniform sequencing depth across donors.

Remarks on this clone: What it binds is not known. Distinct nucleotide sequences in the sample also encode this CDR3.

The sequence derives from a male donor in good health and CMV-seronegative. The V call is TRBV7-6, the J call TRBJ1-3; D possibly corresponds to TRBD1 (6 bases). What was sequenced was PBMCs. The CDR3 protein is CASSLFPPADSLSQLEGNTIYF. DNA for the CDR3: TGTGCCAGCAGCTTATTTCCACCCGCGGACAGCCTTTCTCAGCTCGAAGGAAACACCATATATTTT.